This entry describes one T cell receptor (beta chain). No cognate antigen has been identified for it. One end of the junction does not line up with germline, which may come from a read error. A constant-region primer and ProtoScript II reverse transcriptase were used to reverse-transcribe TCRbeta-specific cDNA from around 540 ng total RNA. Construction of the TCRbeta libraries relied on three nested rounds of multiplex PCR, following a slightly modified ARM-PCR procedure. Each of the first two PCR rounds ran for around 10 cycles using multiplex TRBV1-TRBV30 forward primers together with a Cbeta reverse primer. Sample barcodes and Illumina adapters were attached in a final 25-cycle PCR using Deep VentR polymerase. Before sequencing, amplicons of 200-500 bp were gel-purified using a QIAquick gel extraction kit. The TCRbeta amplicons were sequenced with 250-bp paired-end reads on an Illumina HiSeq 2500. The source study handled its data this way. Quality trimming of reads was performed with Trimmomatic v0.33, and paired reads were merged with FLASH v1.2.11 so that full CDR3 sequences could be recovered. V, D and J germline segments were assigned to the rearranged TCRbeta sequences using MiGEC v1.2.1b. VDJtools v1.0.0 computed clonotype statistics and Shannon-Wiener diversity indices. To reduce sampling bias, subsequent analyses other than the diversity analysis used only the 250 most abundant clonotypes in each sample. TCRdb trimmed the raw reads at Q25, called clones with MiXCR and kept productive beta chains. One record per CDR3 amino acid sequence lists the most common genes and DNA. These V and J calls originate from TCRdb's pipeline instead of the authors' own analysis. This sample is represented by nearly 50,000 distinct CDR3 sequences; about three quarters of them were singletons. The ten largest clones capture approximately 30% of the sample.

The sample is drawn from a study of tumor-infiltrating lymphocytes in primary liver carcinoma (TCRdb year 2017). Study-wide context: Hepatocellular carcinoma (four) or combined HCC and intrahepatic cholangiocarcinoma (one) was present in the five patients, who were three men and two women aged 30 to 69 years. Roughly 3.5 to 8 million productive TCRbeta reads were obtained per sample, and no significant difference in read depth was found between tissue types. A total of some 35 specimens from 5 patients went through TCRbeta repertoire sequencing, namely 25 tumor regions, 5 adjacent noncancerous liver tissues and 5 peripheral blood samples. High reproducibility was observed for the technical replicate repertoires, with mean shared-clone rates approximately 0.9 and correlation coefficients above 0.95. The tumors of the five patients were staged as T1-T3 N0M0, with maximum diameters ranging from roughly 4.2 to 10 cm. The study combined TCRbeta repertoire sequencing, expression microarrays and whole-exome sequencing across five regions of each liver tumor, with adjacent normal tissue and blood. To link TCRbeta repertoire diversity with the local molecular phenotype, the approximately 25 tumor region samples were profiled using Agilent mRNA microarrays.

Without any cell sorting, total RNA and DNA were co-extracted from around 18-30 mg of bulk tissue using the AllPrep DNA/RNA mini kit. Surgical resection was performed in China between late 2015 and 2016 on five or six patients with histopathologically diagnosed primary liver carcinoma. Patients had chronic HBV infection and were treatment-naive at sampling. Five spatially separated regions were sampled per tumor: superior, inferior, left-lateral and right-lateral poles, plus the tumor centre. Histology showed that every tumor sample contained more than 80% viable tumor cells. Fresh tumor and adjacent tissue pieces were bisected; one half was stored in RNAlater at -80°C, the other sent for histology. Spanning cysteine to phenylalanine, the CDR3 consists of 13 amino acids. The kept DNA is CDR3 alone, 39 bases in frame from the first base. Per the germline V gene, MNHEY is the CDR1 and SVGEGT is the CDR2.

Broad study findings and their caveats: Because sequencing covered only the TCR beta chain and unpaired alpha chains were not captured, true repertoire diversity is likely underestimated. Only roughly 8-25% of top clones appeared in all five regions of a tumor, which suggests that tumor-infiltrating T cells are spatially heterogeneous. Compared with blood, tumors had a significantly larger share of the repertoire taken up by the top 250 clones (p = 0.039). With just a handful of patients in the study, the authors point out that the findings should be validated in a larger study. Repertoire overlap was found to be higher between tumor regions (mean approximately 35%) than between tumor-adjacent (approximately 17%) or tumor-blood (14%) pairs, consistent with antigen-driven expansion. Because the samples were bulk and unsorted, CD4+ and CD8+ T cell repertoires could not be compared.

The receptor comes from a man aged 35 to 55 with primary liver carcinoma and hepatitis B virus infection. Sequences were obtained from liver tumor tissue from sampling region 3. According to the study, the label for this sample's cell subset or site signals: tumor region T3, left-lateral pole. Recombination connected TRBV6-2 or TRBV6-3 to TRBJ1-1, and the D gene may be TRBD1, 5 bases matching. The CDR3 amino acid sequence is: CASSWDPNTESFF. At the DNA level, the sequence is TGTGCTAGCAGCTGGGACCCGAACACTGAATCTTTCTTT.